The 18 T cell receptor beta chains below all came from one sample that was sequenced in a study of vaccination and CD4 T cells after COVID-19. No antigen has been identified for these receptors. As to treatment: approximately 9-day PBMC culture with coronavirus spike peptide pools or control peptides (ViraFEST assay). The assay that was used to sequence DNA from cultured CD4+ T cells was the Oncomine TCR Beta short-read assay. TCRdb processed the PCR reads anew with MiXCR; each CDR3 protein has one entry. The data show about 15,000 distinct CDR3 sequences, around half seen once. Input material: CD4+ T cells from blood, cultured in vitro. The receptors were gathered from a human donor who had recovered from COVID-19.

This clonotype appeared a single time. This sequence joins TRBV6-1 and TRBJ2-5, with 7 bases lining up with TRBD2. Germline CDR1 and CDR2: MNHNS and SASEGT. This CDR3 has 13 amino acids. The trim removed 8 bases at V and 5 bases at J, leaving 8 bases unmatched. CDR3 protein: CASDRGELETQYF. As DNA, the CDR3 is TGTGCCAGCGACCGGGGGGAGTTGGAGACCCAGTACTTC.

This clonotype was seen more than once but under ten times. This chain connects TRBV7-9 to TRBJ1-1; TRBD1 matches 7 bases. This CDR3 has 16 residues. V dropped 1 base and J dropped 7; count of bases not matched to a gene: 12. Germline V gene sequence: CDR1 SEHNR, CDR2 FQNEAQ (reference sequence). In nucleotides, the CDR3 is TGTGCCAGCAGCTTAGTGCGGGCACAGGGGTCGGGTGAAGCTTTCTTT. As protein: CASSLVRAQGSGEAFF.

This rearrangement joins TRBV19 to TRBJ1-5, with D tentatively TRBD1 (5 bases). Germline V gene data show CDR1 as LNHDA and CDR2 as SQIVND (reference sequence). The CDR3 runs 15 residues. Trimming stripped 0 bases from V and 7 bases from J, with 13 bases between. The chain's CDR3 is CASSIDGTLLQPQHF. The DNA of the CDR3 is TGTGCCAGTAGTATAGACGGGACCCTGCTCCAGCCCCAGCATTTT.

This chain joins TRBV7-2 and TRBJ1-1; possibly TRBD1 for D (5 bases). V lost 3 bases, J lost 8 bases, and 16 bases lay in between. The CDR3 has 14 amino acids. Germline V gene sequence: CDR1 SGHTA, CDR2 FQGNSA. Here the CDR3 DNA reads TGTGCCAGCAGCTTTAAGGGGCGATGGACCGAAGCTTTCTTT. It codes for CASSFKGRWTEAFF.

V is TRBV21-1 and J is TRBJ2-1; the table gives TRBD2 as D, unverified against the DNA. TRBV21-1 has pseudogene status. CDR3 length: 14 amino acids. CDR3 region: CASSRQGQFNEQFF. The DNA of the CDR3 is TGTGCCAGCAGCAGGCAGGGCCAGTTCAATGAGCAGTTCTTC.

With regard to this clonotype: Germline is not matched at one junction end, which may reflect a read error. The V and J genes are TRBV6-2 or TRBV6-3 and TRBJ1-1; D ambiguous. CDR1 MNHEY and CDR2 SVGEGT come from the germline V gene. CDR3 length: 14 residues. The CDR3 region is CASSYYGSNTEAFF. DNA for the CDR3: TGTGCCAGCAGCTACTACGGGAGCAACACTGAAGCTTTCTTT.

CDR3 coding DNA: TGTGCCAGCAGTTACGGTCAGCGGAGGCACAATGAGCAGTTCTTC. Its translation: CASSYGQRRHNEQFF. This chain connects TRBV6-2 or TRBV6-3 to TRBJ2-1, with D maybe TRBD2 (5 bases). Germline assignment: CDR1 MNHEY and CDR2 SVGEGT. V was trimmed by 2 bases and J by 5 bases, leaving 13 bases between them. The CDR3 length is 15 residues.

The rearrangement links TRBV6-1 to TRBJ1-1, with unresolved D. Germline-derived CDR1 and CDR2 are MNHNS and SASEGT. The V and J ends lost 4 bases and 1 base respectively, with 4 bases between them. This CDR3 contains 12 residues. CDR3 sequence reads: CASSGRNTEAFF. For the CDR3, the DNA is TGTGCCAGCAGTGGGAGGAACACTGAAGCTTTCTTT.

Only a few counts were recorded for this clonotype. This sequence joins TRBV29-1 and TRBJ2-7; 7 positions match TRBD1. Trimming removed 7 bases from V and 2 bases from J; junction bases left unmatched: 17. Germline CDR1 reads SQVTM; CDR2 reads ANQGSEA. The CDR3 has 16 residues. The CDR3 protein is CSALGLTGQRTYEQYF. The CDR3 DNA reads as TGCAGCGCCCTAGGGTTGACGGGACAGCGAACCTACGAGCAGTACTTC.

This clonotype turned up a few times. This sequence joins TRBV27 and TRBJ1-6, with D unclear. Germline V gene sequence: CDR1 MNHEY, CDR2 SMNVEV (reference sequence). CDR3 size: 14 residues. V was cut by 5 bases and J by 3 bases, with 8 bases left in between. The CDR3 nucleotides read TGTGCCAGCAGTCCCAAGGGCTATAATTCACCCCTCCACTTT. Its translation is CASSPKGYNSPLHF.

The chain's CDR3 is CSAKKGEGTDTQYF. The DNA for the CDR3 is TGCAGTGCTAAAAAGGGGGAGGGGACAGATACGCAGTATTTT. The chain is built from TRBV20-1 and TRBJ2-3; tentatively, D is TRBD2 (7 bases). Trimming shortened V by 4 bases and J by 3 bases, and 14 bases separated the two germline ends. The CDR3 covers 14 residues. Germline lookup yields CDR1 DFQATT and CDR2 SNEGSKA (reference sequence).

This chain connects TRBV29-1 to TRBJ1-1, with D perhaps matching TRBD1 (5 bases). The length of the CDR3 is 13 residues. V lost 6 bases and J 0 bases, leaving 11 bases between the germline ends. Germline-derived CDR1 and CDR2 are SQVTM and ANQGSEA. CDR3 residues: CSVGRKMNTEAFF. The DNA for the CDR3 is TGCAGCGTGGGACGGAAGATGAACACTGAAGCTTTCTTT.

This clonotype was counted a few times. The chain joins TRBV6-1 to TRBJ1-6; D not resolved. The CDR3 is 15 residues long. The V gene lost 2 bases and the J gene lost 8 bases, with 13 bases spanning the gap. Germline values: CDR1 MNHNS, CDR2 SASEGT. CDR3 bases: TGTGCCAGCAGTGAAAGCGGGGTTTCTCATTCACCCCTCCACTTT. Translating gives CASSESGVSHSPLHF.

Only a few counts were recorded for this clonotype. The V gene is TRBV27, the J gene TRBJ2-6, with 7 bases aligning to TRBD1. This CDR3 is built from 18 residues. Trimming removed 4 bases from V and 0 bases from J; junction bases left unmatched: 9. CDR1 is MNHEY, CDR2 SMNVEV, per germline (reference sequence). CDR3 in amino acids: CASSYLGTESSGANVLTF. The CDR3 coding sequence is TGTGCCAGCAGTTACCTAGGGACAGAGAGCTCTGGGGCCAACGTCCTGACTTTC.

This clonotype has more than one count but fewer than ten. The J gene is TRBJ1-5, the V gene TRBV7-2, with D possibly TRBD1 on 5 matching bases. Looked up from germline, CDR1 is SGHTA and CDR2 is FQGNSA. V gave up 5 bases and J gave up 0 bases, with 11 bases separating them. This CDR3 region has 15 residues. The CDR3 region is CASSREGHSNQPQHF. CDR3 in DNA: TGTGCCAGCAGCAGAGAGGGGCATAGCAATCAGCCCCAGCATTTT.

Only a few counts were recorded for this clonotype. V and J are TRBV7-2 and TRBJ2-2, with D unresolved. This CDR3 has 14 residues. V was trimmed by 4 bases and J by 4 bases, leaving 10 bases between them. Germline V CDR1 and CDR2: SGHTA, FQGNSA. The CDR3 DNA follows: TGTGCCAGCAGCTCCCGGTGGGGCACCGGGGAGCTGTTTTTT. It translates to CASSSRWGTGELFF.

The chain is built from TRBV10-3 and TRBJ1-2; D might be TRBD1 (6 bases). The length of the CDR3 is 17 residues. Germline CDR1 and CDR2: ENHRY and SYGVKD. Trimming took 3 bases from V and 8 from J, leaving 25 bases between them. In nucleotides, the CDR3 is TGTGCCATCAGTGACGACTCATTGGGGGCCTTCAGGCGAGGCTACACCTTC. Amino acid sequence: CAISDDSLGAFRRGYTF.

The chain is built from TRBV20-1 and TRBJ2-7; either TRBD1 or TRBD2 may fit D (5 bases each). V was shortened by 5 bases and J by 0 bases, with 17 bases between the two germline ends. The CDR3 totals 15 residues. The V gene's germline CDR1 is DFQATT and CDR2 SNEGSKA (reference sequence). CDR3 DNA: TGCAGTGCTGGGGGAATAGGCGGGCGCTCCTACGAGCAGTACTTC. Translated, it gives CSAGGIGGRSYEQYF.